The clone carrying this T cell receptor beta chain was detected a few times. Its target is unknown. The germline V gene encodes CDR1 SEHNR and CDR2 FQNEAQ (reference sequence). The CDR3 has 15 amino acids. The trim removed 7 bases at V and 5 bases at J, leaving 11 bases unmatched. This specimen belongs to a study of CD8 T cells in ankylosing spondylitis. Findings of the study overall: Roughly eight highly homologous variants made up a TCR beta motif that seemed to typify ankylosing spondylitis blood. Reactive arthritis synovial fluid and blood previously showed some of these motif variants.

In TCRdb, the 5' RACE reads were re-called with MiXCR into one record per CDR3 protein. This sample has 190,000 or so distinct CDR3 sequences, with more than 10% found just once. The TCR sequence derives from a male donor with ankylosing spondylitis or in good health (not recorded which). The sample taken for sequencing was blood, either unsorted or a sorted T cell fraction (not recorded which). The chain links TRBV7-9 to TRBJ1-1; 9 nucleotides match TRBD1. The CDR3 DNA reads TGTGCCAGCAAGAGATCGGGACAGGGTTTGACTGAAGCTTTCTTT. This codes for CASKRSGQGLTEAFF.